A selection of T cell receptor beta chains follows, all from one sample in a study of blood T cell repertoires in COVID-19. TCRdb's table, derived via immunoSEQ multiplex PCR, lists solely in-frame clones and lacks some. This table holds about 170,000 clones, about 80% found once. Sample: PBMCs or T cells enriched from blood (not recorded which). Source of these receptors: a man aged 50 to 60 who had recovered from COVID-19. CDR3s include the opening cysteine and the closing phenylalanine or tryptophan. Each record gives: J gene, D gene, V gene, CDR3 protein. D genes are given only for firm matches.

>TRBJ1-2|NA|TRBV7-2
CASSYQGQDYGYTF
>TRBJ1-1|TRBD1|TRBV2
CASSAGQVGYTEAFF
>TRBJ1-4|NA|TRBV6-5
CASSYSRQDNEKLFF
>TRBJ2-3|TRBD2|TRBV3-1/TRBV3-2
CASSQAVGLASDTQYF
>TRBJ2-2|NA|TRBV5-1
CASSAGGLNTGELFF
>TRBJ1-5|NA|TRBV5-1
CASSLGSGNQPQHF
>TRBJ1-5|NA|TRBV5-5
CASSLAPERNQPQHF
>TRBJ2-1|NA|TRBV7-8
CASSFKRQHNEQFF
>TRBJ1-1|NA|TRBV9
CASSVGFGRTEAFF
>TRBJ2-5|TRBD1|TRBV5-1
CASTQTPGTGRGETQYF
>TRBJ2-5|TRBD2|TRBV5-1
CASSLVGSGAQETQYF
>TRBJ1-4|NA|TRBV30
CAWSVPPTYLLFF
>TRBJ2-5|TRBD2|TRBV5-1
CASSSRTSIETQYF
>TRBJ1-2|NA|TRBV28
CASGTSDLEADLYGYTF
>TRBJ1-1|NA|TRBV7-2
CASSGRGGGANTEAFF
>TRBJ1-4|NA|TRBV4-1
CASSQDTGIGNEKLFF
>TRBJ1-3|NA|TRBV5-1
CASSLDAGYSGNTIYF
>TRBJ1-6|TRBD1|TRBV15
CATSWDRVNSPLHF
>TRBJ1-5|NA|TRBV7-2
CASSLEAGSNQPQHF
>TRBJ1-5|NA|TRBV12-3/TRBV12-4
CASSFGGDQPQHF
>TRBJ1-2|NA|TRBV29-1
CSVEGVRQVNYGYTF
>TRBJ1-1|NA|TRBV2
CARGRGNTEAFF
>TRBJ2-7|NA|TRBV7-7
CASSPRQNYEQYF
>TRBJ1-4|TRBD1|TRBV18
CASLPGQGNEKLFF
>TRBJ2-3|NA|TRBV28
CASRAPVTDTQYF
>TRBJ2-7|NA|TRBV12-5
CASGLETGFEQYF
>TRBJ2-1|TRBD2|TRBV3-1/TRBV3-2
CASSTTSGGAKSSYNEQFF
>TRBJ2-3|NA|TRBV10-3
CAISTRSDTQYF
>TRBJ1-1|NA|TRBV29-1
CSVGTQAYTEAFF
>TRBJ2-3|TRBD1|TRBV7-9
CASSLGTGVSDTQYF
>TRBJ1-2|NA|TRBV18
CASSPTSTAANYGYTF
>TRBJ1-2|NA|TRBV6-5
CASSYRGGYTF
>TRBJ1-3|NA|TRBV6-5
CASTGYHSGNTIYF
>TRBJ1-6|NA|TRBV11-2
CASRNGLPSSYNSPLHF
>TRBJ2-7|TRBD2|TRBV4-1
CASSQGSRGGAYEQYF
>TRBJ1-1|NA|TRBV3-1/TRBV3-2
CASSQALSRRSTEAFF
>TRBJ1-5|TRBD1|TRBV5-5
CASSQDRVQPQHF
>TRBJ1-5|TRBD1|TRBV7-8
CASSLRQGAQPQHF
>TRBJ2-5|NA|TRBV19
CASSMGTGAGETQYF
>TRBJ1-2|NA|TRBV7-6
CASSFGGAGSYGYTF
>TRBJ2-5|NA|TRBV5-1
CASSFAMTQYF
>TRBJ1-1|NA|TRBV4-3
CASSQTTGLNTEAFF